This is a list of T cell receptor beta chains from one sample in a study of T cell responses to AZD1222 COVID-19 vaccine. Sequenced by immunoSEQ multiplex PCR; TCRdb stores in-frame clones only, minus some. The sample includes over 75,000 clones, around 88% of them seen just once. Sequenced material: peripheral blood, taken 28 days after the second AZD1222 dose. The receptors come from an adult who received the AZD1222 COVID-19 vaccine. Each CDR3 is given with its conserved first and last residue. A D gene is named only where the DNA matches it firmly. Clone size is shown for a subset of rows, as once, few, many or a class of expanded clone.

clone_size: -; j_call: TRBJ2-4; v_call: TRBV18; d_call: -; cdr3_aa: CASSPQGHVGGNIQYF; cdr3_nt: TGTGCCAGCTCACCACAGGGACACGTTGGAGGAAACATTCAGTACTTC
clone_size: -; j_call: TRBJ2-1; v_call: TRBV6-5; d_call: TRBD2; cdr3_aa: CASSPPGLADEQFF; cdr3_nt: TGTGCCAGCAGTCCCCCGGGACTAGCGGATGAGCAGTTCTTC
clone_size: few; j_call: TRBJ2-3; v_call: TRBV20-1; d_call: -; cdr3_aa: CSAPGQDTQYF; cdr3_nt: TGCAGTGCCCCGGGTCAAGATACGCAGTATTTT
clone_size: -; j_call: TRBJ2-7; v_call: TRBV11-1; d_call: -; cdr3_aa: CASSFPARGYEQYF; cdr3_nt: TGTGCCAGCAGCTTCCCAGCGAGGGGGTACGAGCAGTACTTC
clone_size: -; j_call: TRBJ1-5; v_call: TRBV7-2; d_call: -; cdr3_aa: CASSLVSDQPQHF; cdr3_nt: TGTGCCAGCAGCTTAGTTTCGGATCAGCCCCAGCATTTT
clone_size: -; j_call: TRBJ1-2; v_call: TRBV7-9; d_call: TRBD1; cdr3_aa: CASSLRGQGNDGYTF; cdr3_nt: TGTGCCAGCAGCTTGCGGGGACAGGGCAATGACGGCTACACCTTC
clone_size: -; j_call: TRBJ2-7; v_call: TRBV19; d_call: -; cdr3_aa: CASSIGVPYEQYF; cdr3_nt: TGTGCCAGTAGTATAGGTGTACCCTACGAGCAGTACTTC
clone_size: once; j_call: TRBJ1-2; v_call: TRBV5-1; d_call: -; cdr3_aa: CASSFGGTNYGYTF; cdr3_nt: TGCGCCAGCAGCTTTGGGGGAACTAACTATGGCTACACCTTC
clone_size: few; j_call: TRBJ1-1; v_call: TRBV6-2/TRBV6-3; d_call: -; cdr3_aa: CASSYQRPGLLEAFF; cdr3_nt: TGTGCCAGCAGTTACCAACGTCCGGGACTACTTGAAGCTTTCTTT
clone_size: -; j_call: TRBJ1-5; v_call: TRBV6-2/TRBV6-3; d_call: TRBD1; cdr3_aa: CASSYSGQGGQPQHF; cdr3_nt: TGTGCCAGCAGTTACTCCGGACAGGGAGGACAGCCCCAGCATTTT
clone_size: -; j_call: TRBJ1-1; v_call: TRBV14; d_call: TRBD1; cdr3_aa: CASSQRQGLESVRAFF; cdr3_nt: TGTGCCAGCAGCCAAAGACAGGGGCTAGAATCGGTTCGAGCTTTCTTT
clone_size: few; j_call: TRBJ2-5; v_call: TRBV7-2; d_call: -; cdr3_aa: CASSPSPANLQETQYF; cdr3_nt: TGTGCCAGCAGCCCTAGCCCCGCAAACTTACAAGAGACCCAGTACTTC
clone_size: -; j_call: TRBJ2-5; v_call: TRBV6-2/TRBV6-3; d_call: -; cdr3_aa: CASSEGRAQYF; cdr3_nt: TGTGCCAGCAGCGAGGGGCGGGCCCAGTACTTC
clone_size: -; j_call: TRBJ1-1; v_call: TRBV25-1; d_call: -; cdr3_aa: CASSEPGSNTEAFF; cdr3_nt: TGTGCCAGCAGTGAGCCAGGGTCCAACACTGAAGCTTTCTTT
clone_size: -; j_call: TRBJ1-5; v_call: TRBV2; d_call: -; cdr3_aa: CASIRARGFGQPQHF; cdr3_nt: TGTGCCAGCATTAGGGCCAGGGGATTTGGGCAGCCCCAGCATTTT
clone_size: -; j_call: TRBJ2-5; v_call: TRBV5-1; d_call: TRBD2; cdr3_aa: CASSTSGEETQYF; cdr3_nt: TGCGCCAGCAGCACCAGCGGGGAAGAGACCCAGTACTTC
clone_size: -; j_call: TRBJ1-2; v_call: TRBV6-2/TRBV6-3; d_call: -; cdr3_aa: CASSYSTYRIYGYTF; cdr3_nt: TGTGCCAGCAGTTACTCTACTTACAGAATCTATGGCTACACCTTC
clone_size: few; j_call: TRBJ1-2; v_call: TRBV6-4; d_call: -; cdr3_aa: CASSDPGRFGYTF; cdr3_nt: TGTGCCAGCAGTGATCCGGGAAGATTTGGCTACACCTTC
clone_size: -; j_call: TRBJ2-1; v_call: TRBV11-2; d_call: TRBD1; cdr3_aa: CASSFILRGSYNEQFF; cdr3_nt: TGTGCCAGCAGCTTTATCCTCAGGGGGAGCTACAATGAGCAGTTCTTC
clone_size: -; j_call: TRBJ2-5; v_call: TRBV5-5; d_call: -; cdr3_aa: CASSFGIQETQYF; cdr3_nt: TGTGCCAGCAGCTTTGGGATTCAAGAGACCCAGTACTTC
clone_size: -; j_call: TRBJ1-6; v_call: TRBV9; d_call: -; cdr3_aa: CASSPLSNSPLHF; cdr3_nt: TGTGCCAGCAGCCCCCTTTCGAATTCACCCCTCCACTTT
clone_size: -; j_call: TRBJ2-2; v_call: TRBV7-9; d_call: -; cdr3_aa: CASKGSANTGELFF; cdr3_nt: TGTGCCAGCAAGGGTTCTGCGAACACCGGGGAGCTGTTTTTT
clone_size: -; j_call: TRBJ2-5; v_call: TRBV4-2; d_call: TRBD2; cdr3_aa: CASSPGLAEGLEETQYF; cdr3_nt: TGTGCCAGCAGCCCAGGACTAGCGGAGGGTTTAGAGGAGACCCAGTACTTC
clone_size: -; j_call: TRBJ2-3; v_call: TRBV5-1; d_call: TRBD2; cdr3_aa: CASRDPSGGSGDTQYF; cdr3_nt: TGCGCCAGCAGGGACCCTAGCGGGGGGTCGGGGGATACGCAGTATTTT
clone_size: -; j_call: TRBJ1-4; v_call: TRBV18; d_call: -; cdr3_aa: CASSPTDPNEKLFF; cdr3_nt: TGTGCCAGCTCACCGACAGACCCTAATGAAAAACTGTTTTTT
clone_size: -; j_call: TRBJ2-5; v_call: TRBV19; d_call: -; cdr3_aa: CASSPGTLFGEETQYF; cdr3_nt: TGTGCCAGTAGTCCGGGGACTTTATTTGGGGAAGAGACCCAGTACTTC
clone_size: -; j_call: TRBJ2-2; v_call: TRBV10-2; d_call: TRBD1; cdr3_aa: CASSEWWGTEDTGELFF; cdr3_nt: TGCGCCAGCAGTGAGTGGTGGGGGACAGAGGACACCGGGGAGCTGTTTTTT
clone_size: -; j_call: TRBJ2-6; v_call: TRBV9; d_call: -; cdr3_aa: CASSVRSAGPIYPTSGANVLTF; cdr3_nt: TGTGCCAGCAGCGTACGCAGCGCGGGACCCATCTACCCCACCTCTGGGGCCAACGTCCTGACTTTC
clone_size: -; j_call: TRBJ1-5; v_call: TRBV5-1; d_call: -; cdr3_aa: CASRGSSNQPQHF; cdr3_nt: TGCGCCAGCAGGGGGAGTAGCAATCAGCCCCAGCATTTT
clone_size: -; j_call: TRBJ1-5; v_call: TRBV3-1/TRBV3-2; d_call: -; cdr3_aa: CASSQGRGHQPQHF; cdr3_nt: TGTGCCAGCAGCCAAGGAAGAGGGCATCAGCCCCAGCATTTT
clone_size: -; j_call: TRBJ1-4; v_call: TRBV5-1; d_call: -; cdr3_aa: CASSREDGEKLFF; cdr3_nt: TGCGCCAGCAGCAGAGAGGACGGTGAAAAACTGTTTTTT
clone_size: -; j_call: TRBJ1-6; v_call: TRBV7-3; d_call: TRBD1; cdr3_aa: CASSTGTANSPLHF; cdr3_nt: TGTGCCAGCAGCACCGGGACAGCCAATTCACCCCTCCACTTT
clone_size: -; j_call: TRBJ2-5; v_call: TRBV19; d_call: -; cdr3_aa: CASSMGGGGEAETQYF; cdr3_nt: TGTGCCAGTAGTATGGGAGGGGGAGGCGAGGCGGAGACCCAGTACTTC
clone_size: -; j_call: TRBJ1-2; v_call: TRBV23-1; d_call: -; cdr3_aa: CASSQSGSGGSNYGYTF; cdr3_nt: TGCGCCAGCAGTCAATCGGGGTCGGGCGGCTCTAACTATGGCTACACCTTC
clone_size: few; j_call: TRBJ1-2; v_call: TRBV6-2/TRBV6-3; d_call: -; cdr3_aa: CASSRSAGGYTF; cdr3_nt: TGTGCCAGCAGCCGTTCAGCAGGCGGCTACACCTTC
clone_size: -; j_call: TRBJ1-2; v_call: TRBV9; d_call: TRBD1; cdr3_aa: CASSVSGQLNYGYTF; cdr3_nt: TGTGCCAGCAGCGTATCGGGACAGCTTAACTATGGCTACACCTTC
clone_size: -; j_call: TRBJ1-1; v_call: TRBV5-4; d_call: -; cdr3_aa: CASSLASMNTEAFF; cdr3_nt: TGTGCCAGCAGCTTGGCCTCAATGAACACTGAAGCTTTCTTT
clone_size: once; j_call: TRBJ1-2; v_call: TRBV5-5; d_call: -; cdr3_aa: CASSLGLLELQVLHYGYTF; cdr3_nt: TGTGCCAGCAGCTTGGGTTTACTCGAATTACAGGTCCTCCACTATGGCTACACCTTC
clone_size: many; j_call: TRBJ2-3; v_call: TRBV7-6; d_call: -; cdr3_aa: CASSPFARRVGDTQYF; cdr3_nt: TGTGCCAGCAGCCCGTTCGCCAGGCGGGTGGGGGATACGCAGTATTTT
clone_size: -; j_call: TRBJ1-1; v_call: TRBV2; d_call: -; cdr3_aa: CASKGEGTEAFF; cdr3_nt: TGTGCCAGCAAAGGGGAGGGCACTGAAGCTTTCTTT
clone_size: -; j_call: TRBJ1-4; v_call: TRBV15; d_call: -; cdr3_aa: CATSRDSGSSEKLFF; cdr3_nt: TGTGCCACCAGCAGAGATAGCGGGAGTTCTGAAAAACTGTTTTTT
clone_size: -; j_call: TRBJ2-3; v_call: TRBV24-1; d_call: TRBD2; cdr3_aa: CATSDPRTSGTSTDTQYF; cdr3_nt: TGTGCCACCAGTGATCCACGGACTAGCGGAACTAGCACAGATACGCAGTATTTT
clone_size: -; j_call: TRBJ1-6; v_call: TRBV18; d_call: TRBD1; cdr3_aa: CASSHRDRDSPLHF; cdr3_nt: TGTGCCAGCTCACACCGGGACAGGGATTCACCCCTCCACTTT
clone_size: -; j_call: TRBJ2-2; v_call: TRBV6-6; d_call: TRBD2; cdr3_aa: CASSPGLAGGTGELFF; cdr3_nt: TGTGCCAGCAGCCCCGGACTAGCGGGGGGTACCGGGGAGCTGTTTTTT
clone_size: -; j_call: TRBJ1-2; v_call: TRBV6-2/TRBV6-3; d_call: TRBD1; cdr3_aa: CASSSTSDRADNYGYTF; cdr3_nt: TGTGCCAGCAGTTCAACCTCGGACAGGGCCGACAACTATGGCTACACCTTC
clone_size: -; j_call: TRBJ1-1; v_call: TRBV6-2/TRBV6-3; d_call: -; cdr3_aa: CASSPYRLNTEAFF; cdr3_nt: TGTGCCAGCAGCCCCTATCGTCTGAACACTGAAGCTTTCTTT
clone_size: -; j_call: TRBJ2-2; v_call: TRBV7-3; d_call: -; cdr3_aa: CASSLRGGLTGELFF; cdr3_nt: TGTGCCAGCAGCTTACGCGGGGGCCTCACCGGGGAGCTGTTTTTT
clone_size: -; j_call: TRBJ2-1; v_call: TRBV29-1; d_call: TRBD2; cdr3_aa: CSVEGAASGGLYNEQFF; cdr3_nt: TGCAGCGTTGAAGGGGCCGCTAGCGGGGGACTATACAATGAGCAGTTCTTC
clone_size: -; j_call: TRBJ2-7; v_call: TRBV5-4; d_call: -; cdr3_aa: CASSLEKYEQYF; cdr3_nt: TGTGCCAGCAGTCTTGAGAAGTACGAGCAGTACTTC
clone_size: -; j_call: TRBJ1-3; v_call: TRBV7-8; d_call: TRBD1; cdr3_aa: CASSSTGVSGNTIYF; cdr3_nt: TGTGCCAGCAGTTCGACAGGGGTCTCTGGAAACACCATATATTTT
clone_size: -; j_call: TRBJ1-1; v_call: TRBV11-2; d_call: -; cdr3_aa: CASSPTGTFNTEAFF; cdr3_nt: TGTGCCAGCAGCCCAACCGGGACATTTAACACTGAAGCTTTCTTT
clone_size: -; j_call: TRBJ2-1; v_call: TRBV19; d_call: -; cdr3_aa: CASTGRGDGEQFF; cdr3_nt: TGTGCCAGTACTGGCCGTGGAGATGGTGAGCAGTTCTTC
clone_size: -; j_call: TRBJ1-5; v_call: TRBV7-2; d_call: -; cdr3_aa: CASSLAWQSNQPQHF; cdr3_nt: TGTGCCAGCAGCTTAGCGTGGCAGAGCAATCAGCCCCAGCATTTT
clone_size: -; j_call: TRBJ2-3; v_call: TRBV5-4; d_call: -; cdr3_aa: CASSFLLGGLSTDTQYF; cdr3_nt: TGTGCCAGCAGCTTTCTATTGGGTGGGTTAAGCACAGATACGCAGTATTTT
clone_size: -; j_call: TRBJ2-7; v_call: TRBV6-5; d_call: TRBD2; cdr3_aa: CASSSRASGGGEQYF; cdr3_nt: TGTGCCAGCAGTTCCCGGGCCTCGGGGGGGGGCGAGCAGTACTTC
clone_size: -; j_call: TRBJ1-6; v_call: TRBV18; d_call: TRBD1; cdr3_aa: CASSPQAGTGANSPLHF; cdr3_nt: TGTGCCAGCTCACCCCAGGCCGGGACAGGGGCCAATTCACCCCTCCACTTT
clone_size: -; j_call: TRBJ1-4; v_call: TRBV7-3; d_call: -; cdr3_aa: CASSLTGAPNEKLFF; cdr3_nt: TGTGCCAGCAGCTTAACAGGGGCGCCTAATGAAAAACTGTTTTTT
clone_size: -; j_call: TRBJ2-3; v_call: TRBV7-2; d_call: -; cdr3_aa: CASSLAGGPLSTDTQYF; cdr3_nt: TGTGCCAGCAGCTTAGCGGGGGGGCCGCTAAGCACAGATACGCAGTATTTT
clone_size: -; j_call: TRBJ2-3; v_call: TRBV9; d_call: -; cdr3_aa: CASSVPGRDITDTQYF; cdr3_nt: TGTGCCAGCAGCGTACCGGGACGGGATATCACAGATACGCAGTATTTT